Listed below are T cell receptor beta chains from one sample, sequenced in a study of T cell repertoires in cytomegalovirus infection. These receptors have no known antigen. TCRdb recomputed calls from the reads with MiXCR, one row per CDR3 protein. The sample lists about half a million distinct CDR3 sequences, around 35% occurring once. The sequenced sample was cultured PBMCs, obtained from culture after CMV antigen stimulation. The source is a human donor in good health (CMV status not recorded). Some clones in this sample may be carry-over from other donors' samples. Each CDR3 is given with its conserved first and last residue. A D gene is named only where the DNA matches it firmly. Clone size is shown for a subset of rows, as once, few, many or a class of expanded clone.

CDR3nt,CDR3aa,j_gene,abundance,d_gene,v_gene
TGTGCCAGCAGCCCAATAGCAGGGGGGAATCAGCCCCAGCATTTT,CASSPIAGGNQPQHF,TRBJ1-5,many,TRBD1,TRBV7-2
TGTGCCAGCAGCTCCTTTAGCGGGGATAGCACAGATACGCAGTATTTT,CASSSFSGDSTDTQYF,TRBJ2-3,NA,TRBD2,TRBV7-2
TGTGCCAGCAGCTTGTTTGGACAGGGGGCCGACGAGCAGTACTTC,CASSLFGQGADEQYF,TRBJ2-7,NA,TRBD1,TRBV5-4
TGTGCCAGCAGCTTAGTTGGTTGGGGGAGGCCCCGATGGGAAAAAAATGAGCAGTTCTTC,CASSLVGWGRPRWEKNEQFF,TRBJ2-1,many,NA,TRBV7-9
TGTGCCAGCAGCTTAAGGCCATTTAGGGCCTCGCAAGAGACCCAGTACTTC,CASSLRPFRASQETQYF,TRBJ2-5,NA,NA,TRBV7-9
TGTGCCAGCAGCTTATCTCCCTCGGGGGAGACCCAGTACTTC,CASSLSPSGETQYF,TRBJ2-5,many,NA,TRBV7-2
TGTGCCAGCAGTTTGACCAGGACTTACACTGAAGCTTTCTTT,CASSLTRTYTEAFF,TRBJ1-1,NA,NA,TRBV12-3/TRBV12-4
TGTGCCAGCAGCCGCCAGCCGTCGGGATATAATGAGCAGTTCTTC,CASSRQPSGYNEQFF,TRBJ2-1,NA,NA,TRBV4-2
TGTGCCAGCAGCTTAAGGTCGGTCGGTGAGCAGTTCTTC,CASSLRSVGEQFF,TRBJ2-1,NA,NA,TRBV7-9
TGTGCCAGCAGTTTATTCGGAGCGGTAGATACGCAGTATTTT,CASSLFGAVDTQYF,TRBJ2-3,NA,NA,TRBV28
TGTGCCAGCAGCGTAGCTGGGGAGAGCAATCAGCCCCAGCATTTT,CASSVAGESNQPQHF,TRBJ1-5,NA,NA,TRBV9
TGCAGTGCATCCGGGACTAGCGGGAATCGAGAGACCCAGTACTTC,CSASGTSGNRETQYF,TRBJ2-5,NA,TRBD2,TRBV20-1
TGTGCCAGCAGACCGGGACAGGGAATGCATGGCTACACCTTC,CASRPGQGMHGYTF,TRBJ1-2,NA,TRBD1,TRBV6-4
TGTGCCAGCAGCCTCCCTCAACCCCGGGGGACTGAAGCTTTCTTT,CASSLPQPRGTEAFF,TRBJ1-1,NA,NA,TRBV9
TGTGCCAGCTCTGTATCGGACAGCCTGAATCGTGAAGCTTTCTTT,CASSVSDSLNREAFF,TRBJ1-1,NA,NA,TRBV18